This T cell receptor beta chain was sequenced in a study of blood T cell repertoires in COVID-19 (dated by TCRdb to the early 2020s). A note on the overall study: The collaborator samples originated in the United States, Italy and Spain and spanned the acute and convalescent phases of COVID-19. The prospective study material was composed of cDNA or gDNA derived from T cells, B-cell-depleted T cells, or PBMCs. The dataset comprised deeply sampled blood TCRbeta repertoires from subjects exposed to, actively infected with, or recovered from COVID-19. The repertoires were made available in a free public database intended to serve as a resource for research on the immune response to SARS-CoV-2. The samples were drawn from the first 160 participants of the ongoing ImmuneRACE study and from more than 1,000 subjects provided by 6 global collaborators. Nearly every sample came with metadata listing a de-identified subject ID, COVID-19 status, age in years and sex. Where available, HLA class I and class II types were obtained from metadata supplied by the sample provider rather than from assay-based typing. Beyond this particular receptor, the publication reports: How much clinical and demographic metadata was included differed by source and by participant, and the metadata was provided uncurated.

Enrolling through a virtual design, the prospective study's participants ranged in age from roughly 18 to 95 years and lived across 24 United States geographic areas. To assign participants to cohorts, the prospective study relied on clinical history that participants themselves reported in a screening survey and a study questionnaire. Exposed participants were defined as having been in contact with someone with a PCR-confirmed or clinician-diagnosed COVID-19 case within 2 weeks of study entry. In the prospective study, mobile phlebotomists collected whole blood, serum and a nasopharyngeal or oropharyngeal swab from each participant. Participants in the prospective study had the option to provide additional blood draws and questionnaires over a 2-month period. Blood samples from the prospective study were shipped frozen or at room temperature prior to DNA extraction. TCRbeta CDR3 regions were amplified from genomic DNA by means of the immunoSEQ Assay, a bias-controlled multiplex PCR. Per the authors' processing: The number of nucleated cells in each sample was estimated from the amplification of reference gene primers within the assay. Sequence reads were collapsed and filtered to measure the absolute abundance of every unique TCRbeta CDR3 rearrangement. For each sample, productive Simpson clonality was calculated as the square root of Simpson's diversity index over productive rearrangements. Imported from immuneACCESS, the table was reduced by TCRdb to in-frame sequences with V and J called. These copies leave out some clones; in studies compared against another copy, an unresolved V gene accounts for under half, and the cause of the remainder is not known. The D gene and trimming were derived from the DNA, and the V and J assignments and clone size from that table. The sample data list some 340,000 clones, and more than 90% of these were observed just once. Of the sample, approximately 4.1% falls within the top ten clones.

Note on this clone: This receptor's antigen is unknown. No base-level quality is on record; no much larger clone is a single base apart.

The CDR3 sequence holds 15 residues, the cysteine and phenylalanine included. Only the CDR3 DNA is retained, 45 bases long and in frame from the first base. Via the germline V gene (reference sequence), CDR1 is SEHNR and CDR2 FQNEAQ. The V end gives up 5 bases and the J end 11 bases, leaving 14 bases in the junction not matched to a gene. The chain couples TRBV7-9 to TRBJ1-1; 10 bases in the junction line up with TRBD1. This clonotype was obtained from a woman aged 25 to 39 who had been exposed to COVID-19. The source material was PBMCs or T cells enriched from blood (not recorded which). The encoded CDR3 is CASSPLGQGVLGAFF. The nucleotide sequence is TGTGCCAGCAGCCCCCTCGGACAGGGGGTTCTCGGGGCTTTCTTT.